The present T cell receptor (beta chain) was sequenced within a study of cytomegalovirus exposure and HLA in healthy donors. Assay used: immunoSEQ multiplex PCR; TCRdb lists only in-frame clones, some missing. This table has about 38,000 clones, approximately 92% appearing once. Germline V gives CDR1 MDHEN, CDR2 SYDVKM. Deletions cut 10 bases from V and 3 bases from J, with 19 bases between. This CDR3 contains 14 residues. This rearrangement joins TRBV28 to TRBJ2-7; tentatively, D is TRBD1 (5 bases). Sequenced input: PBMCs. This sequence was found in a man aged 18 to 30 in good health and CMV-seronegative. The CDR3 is CAISLRGTLYEQYF. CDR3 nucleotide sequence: TGTGCCATCTCCCTTAGGGGAACCCTCTACGAGCAGTACTTC.